The TCR beta chain described here comes from a study of cytotoxic CD8 clonotypes in ibrutinib-treated CLL. The table came from immunoSEQ multiplex PCR; TCRdb's copy has only in-frame clones and leaves some out. Here the sample spans around 70,000 clones, approximately 80% being singletons. The TCR beta libraries used 1.5 to 2 micrograms of genomic DNA that came from cryopreserved PBMCs. With regard to this clone: The antigen is undetermined.

Germline CDR1 LNHNV, CDR2 YYDKDF (reference sequence). This CDR3 is 14 amino acids long. The germline V and J ends were trimmed by 5 bases and 4 bases, with 15 bases remaining between them. Points from the study as a whole: Clonality was elevated at ibrutinib response and had returned toward baseline at progression.

The sequence was collected from a human donor with chronic lymphocytic leukemia. The chain is built from TRBV15 and TRBJ2-7; D unresolved. Sequences were derived from PBMCs, sampled at disease progression, from a patient treated with ibrutinib. The CDR3 DNA sequence: TGTGCCACCAGCCCCCAGCGCACCCAATACGAGCAGTACTTC. It translates to CATSPQRTQYEQYF.